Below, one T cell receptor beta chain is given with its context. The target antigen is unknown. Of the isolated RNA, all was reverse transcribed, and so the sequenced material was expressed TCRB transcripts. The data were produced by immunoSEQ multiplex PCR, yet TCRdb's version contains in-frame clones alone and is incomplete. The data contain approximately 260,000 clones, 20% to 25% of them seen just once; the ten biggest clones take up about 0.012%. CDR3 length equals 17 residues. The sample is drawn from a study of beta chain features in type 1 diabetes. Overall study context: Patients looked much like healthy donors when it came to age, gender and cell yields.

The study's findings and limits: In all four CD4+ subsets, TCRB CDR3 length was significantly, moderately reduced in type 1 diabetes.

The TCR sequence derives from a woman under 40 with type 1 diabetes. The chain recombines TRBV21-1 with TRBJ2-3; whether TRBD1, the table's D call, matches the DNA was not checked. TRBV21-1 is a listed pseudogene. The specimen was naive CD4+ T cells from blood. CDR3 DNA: TGTGCCAGCAGCAAAGCGCAGGGGTTACAGCGTACAGATACGCAGTATTTT. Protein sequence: CASSKAQGLQRTDTQYF.